One sample yielded the 10 T cell receptor beta chains listed below, sequenced in a study of T cell responses to AZD1222 COVID-19 vaccine (dated by TCRdb to the early 2020s). In the paper's terms, the time point label means: about 28 days (+/-7) after the second vaccine dose. The library was made by the immunoSEQ multiplex PCR assay. TCRdb limited this immuneACCESS table to in-frame rearrangements with V and J called. A share of clones is missing; checked studies link under half to unresolved V genes, and the rest is unexplained. This sample has about 120,000 clones in its table, and 85% to 90% of those were observed once. Jointly, the top ten make up 15% to 20% of the sample. The sequenced sample was peripheral blood, obtained 28 days after the second AZD1222 dose. The receptor source for this set is an adult who received the AZD1222 COVID-19 vaccine.

The gene calls are TRBV29-1 and TRBJ2-1; no firm D call. Between the trimmed V and J ends, which lost 5 bases and 0 bases, there was a span of 14 bases. CDR3 size: 15 residues. Germline V gene lookup returns CDR1 SQVTM and CDR2 ANQGSEA. DNA of the CDR3: TGCAGCGTTCCCACCGGGTCCAGCTCCTACAATGAGCAGTTCTTC. Its translation is CSVPTGSSSYNEQFF.

The rearrangement uses TRBV5-6 and TRBJ1-3; no reliable D call. With 2 bases removed from V and 0 bases from J, the gap between germline ends came to 15 bases. From germline, CDR1 is SGHDT and CDR2 YYEEEE. The CDR3 totals 17 residues. CDR3 loop: CASSLAPGGSSGNTIYF. The CDR3 DNA is TGTGCCAGCAGCTTAGCTCCGGGCGGGAGCTCTGGAAACACCATATATTTT.

The chain is built from TRBV7-2 and TRBJ2-7; 11 positions match TRBD2. The CDR3 is made up of 15 amino acids. The germline gives CDR1 SGHTA, CDR2 FQGNSA. Trimming cost V 4 bases and J 3 bases; bases outside gene matches: 5. The CDR3 nucleotides read TGTGCCAGCAGCTCGGGTAGCGGGGGGGACTACGAGCAGTACTTC. As protein: CASSSGSGGDYEQYF.

The chain combines TRBV19 with TRBJ1-6, with 7 bases that match TRBD1. CDR1 and CDR2 (germline): LNHDA, SQIVND (reference sequence). The V segment lost 1 base and the J segment 7 bases; nucleotides outside the gene matches: 4. The CDR3 consists of 15 residues. Written as DNA, the CDR3 is TGTGCCAGTAGTATAGCAGACAGGGCGAATTCACCCCTCCACTTT. As protein: CASSIADRANSPLHF.

V is TRBV19 and J is TRBJ2-3, with TRBD1 as a possible D gene (5 bases). The CDR3 runs 14 residues. Trimming took 5 bases from V and 4 from J, leaving 13 bases between them. Germline values: CDR1 LNHDA, CDR2 SQIVND (reference sequence). CDR3 in amino acids: CASSEQGRSDTQYF. CDR3 bases: TGTGCCAGTAGTGAGCAGGGTAGATCAGATACGCAGTATTTT. Using reference TRBV19 and TRBJ2-3 for the parts outside the CDR3, the full variable domain is DGGITQSPKYLFRKEGQNVTLSCEQNLNHDAMYWYRQDPGQGLRLIYYSQIVNDFQKGDIAEGYSVSREKKESFPLTVTSAQKNPTAFYLCASSEQGRSDTQYFGPGTRLTVL.

The count of this clone is one. The sample contains more than one DNA sequence encoding this CDR3. J is TRBJ2-7 and V is TRBV6-5; D might be TRBD2 (5 bases). The CDR3 is 14 residues long. V shed 0 bases and J shed 5 bases, with 11 bases lying between them. Per germline, CDR1 MNHEY and CDR2 SVGAGI. Here the CDR3 reads CASSYSKGAHEQYF. CDR3 bases: TGTGCCAGCAGTTACTCTAAGGGAGCCCACGAGCAGTACTTC.

The chain links TRBV2 to TRBJ2-5; D is ambiguous. Germline lookup yields CDR1 SNHLY and CDR2 FYNNEI. The V end lost 6 bases, the J end lost 1 base, and 9 bases lay between the germline ends. CDR3 length equals 13 residues. The CDR3 nucleotides read TGTGCCAGCAGGGGTCGAATCCAAGAGACCCAGTACTTC. It encodes CASRGRIQETQYF.

This clone was observed a few times. The J gene is TRBJ2-7, the V gene TRBV2; weak D call: TRBD2 (6 bases). V dropped 10 bases and J dropped 0 bases, with 13 bases sitting between them. Looked up from germline, CDR1 is SNHLY and CDR2 is FYNNEI. The CDR3 totals 13 residues. Here the CDR3 reads CANRREASYEQYF. CDR3 DNA: TGTGCCAACCGGAGGGAGGCCTCCTACGAGCAGTACTTC.

This clone was detected only once. The chain recombines TRBV6-5 with TRBJ1-5, with D possibly TRBD1 on 5 matching bases. The CDR3 has 13 residues. Germline V gives CDR1 MNHEY, CDR2 SVGAGI. Between the trimmed V and J ends, which lost 5 bases and 6 bases, there was a span of 11 bases. The CDR3: CASSNLGTQPQHF. The CDR3 nucleotides read TGTGCCAGCAGTAACCTTGGGACTCAGCCCCAGCATTTT.

V and J are TRBV28 and TRBJ1-5; D not resolved. The CDR3 totals 14 residues. CDR1 is MDHEN and CDR2 is SYDVKM in the germline V gene. Trimming shortened V by 6 bases and J by 6 bases, and 15 bases separated the two germline ends. CDR3 sequence reads: CASSTVGLIQPQHF. CDR3 in DNA: TGTGCCAGCAGCACCGTAGGATTGATTCAGCCCCAGCATTTT.